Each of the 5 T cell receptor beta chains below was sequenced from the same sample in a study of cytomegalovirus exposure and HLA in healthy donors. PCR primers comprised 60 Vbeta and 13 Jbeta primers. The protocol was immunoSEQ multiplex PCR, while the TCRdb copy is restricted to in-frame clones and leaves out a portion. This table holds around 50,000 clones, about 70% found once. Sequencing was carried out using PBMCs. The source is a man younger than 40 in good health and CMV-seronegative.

The DNA for the CDR3 is TGTGCCAGCAGCGCCCGGGACAGGAGGAACACTGAAGCTTTCTTT. It is translated as CASSARDRRNTEAFF. V usage is TRBV7-8 and J usage is TRBJ1-1; TRBD1 matches 8 bases. Germline V gene data show CDR1 as SGHVS and CDR2 as FQNEAQ. Trimming cost V 5 bases and J 1 base; bases outside gene matches: 6. The CDR3 runs to 15 residues.

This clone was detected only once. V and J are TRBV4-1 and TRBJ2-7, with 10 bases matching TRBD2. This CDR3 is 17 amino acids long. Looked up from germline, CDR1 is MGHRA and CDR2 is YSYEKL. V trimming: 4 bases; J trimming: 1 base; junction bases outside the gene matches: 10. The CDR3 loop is CASSLRQAGGFSYEQYF. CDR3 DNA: TGCGCCAGCAGCCTGCGGCAAGCGGGAGGGTTTTCCTACGAGCAGTACTTC.

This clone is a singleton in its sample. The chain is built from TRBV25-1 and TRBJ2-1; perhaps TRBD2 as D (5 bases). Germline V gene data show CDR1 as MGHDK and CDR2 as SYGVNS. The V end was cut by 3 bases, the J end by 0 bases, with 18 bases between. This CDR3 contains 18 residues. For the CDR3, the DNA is TGTGCCAGCAGTGAGAGGACCGAGACTACCTACTCCTACAATGAGCAGTTCTTC. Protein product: CASSERTETTYSYNEQFF.

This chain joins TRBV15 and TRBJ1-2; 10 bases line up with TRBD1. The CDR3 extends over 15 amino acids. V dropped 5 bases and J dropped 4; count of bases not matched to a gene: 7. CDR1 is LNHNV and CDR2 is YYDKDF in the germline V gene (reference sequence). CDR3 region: CATSANRDRGYGYTF. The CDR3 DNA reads TGTGCCACCAGCGCCAACCGGGACAGGGGCTATGGCTACACCTTC. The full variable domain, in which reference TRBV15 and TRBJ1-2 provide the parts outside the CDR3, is DAMVIQNPRYQVTQFGKPVTLSCSQTLNHNVMYWYQQKSSQAPKLLFHYYDKDFNNEADTPDNFQSRRPNTSFCFLDIRSPGLGDTAMYLCATSANRDRGYGYTFGSGTRLTVV.

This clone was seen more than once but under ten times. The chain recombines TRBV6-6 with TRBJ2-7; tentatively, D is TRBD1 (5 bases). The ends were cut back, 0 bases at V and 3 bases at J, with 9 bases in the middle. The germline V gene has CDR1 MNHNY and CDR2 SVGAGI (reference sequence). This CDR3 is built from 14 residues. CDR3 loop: CASSYSRTGYEQYF. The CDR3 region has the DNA TGTGCCAGCAGTTACTCGAGAACAGGCTACGAGCAGTACTTC.